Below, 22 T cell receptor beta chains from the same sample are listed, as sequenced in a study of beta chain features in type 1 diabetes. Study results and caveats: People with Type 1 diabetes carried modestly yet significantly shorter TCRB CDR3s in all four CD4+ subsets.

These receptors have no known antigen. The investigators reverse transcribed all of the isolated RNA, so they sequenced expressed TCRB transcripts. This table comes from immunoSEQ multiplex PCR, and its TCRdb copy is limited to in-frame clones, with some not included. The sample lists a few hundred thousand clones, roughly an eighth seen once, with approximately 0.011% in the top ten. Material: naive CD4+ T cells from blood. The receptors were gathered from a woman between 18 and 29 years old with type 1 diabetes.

The CDR3 coding sequence is TGTGCCAGCAGCTTAGCGACCCCGGGCGGGGAGCTGTTTTTT. This gives the protein CASSLATPGGELFF. The J gene is TRBJ2-2, the V gene TRBV13; D unresolved. V was pared by 1 base and J by 7 bases, with 10 bases between. The CDR3 totals 14 residues. Germline V gives CDR1 PRHDT, CDR2 FYEKMQ (reference sequence).

Here the CDR3 DNA reads TGCAGCGTTGTCGGCGCCGAACAGGGGTACTATGGCTACACCTTC. Its translation: CSVVGAEQGYYGYTF. This chain connects TRBV29-1 to TRBJ1-2; TRBD1 matches at 7 bases. CDR3 length: 15 residues. Germline trimming cut 4 bases from V and 3 bases from J; bases unmatched to any gene: 11. CDR1 and CDR2 (germline): SQVTM, ANQGSEA. The whole variable domain, filled in from reference TRBV29-1 and TRBJ1-2, reads SAVISQKPSRDICQRGTSLTIQCQVDSQVTMMFWYRQQPGQSLTLIATANQGSEATYESGFVIDKFPISRPNLTFSTLTVSNMSPEDSSIYLCSVVGAEQGYYGYTFGSGTRLTVV.

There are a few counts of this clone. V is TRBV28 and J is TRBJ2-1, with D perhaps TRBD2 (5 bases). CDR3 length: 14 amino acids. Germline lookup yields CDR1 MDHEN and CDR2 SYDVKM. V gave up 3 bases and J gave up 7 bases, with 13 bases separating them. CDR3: CASSFIVLGNEQFF. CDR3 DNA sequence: TGTGCCAGCAGTTTTATCGTACTAGGGAATGAGCAGTTCTTC. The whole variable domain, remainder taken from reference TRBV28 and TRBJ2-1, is DVKVTQSSRYLVKRTGEKVFLECVQDMDHENMFWYRQDPGLGLRLIYFSYDVKMKEKGDIPEGYSVSREKKERFSLILESASTNQTSMYLCASSFIVLGNEQFFGPGTRLTVL.

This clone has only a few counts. The CDR3: CAWSKADYNEQFF. CDR3 in DNA: TGTGCCTGGAGCAAAGCGGACTACAATGAGCAGTTCTTC. This chain links TRBV30 with TRBJ2-1, with D possibly being TRBD2 (5 bases). From germline, CDR1 is GTSNPN and CDR2 SVGIG (reference sequence). This CDR3 contains 13 residues. V lost 3 bases, J lost 3 bases, and 9 bases lay in between.

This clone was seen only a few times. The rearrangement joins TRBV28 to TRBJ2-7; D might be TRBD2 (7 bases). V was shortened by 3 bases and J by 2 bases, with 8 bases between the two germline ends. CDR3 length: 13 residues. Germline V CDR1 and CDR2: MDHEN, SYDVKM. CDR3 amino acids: CASSLGGPYEQYF. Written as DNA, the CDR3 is TGTGCCAGCAGTTTGGGGGGGCCCTACGAGCAGTACTTC.

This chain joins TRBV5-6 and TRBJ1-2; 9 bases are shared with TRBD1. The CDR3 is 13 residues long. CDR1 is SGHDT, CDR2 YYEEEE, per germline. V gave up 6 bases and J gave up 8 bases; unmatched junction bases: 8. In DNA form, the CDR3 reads TGTGCCAGCACCCGACGACAGGGGGAAGGCTACACCTTC. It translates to CASTRRQGEGYTF.

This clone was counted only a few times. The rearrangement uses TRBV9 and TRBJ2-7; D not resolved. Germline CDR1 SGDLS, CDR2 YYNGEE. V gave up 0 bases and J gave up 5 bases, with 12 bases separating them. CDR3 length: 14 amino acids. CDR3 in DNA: TGTGCCAGCAGCGTAGATCCCTATACCCACGAGCAGTACTTC. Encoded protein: CASSVDPYTHEQYF.

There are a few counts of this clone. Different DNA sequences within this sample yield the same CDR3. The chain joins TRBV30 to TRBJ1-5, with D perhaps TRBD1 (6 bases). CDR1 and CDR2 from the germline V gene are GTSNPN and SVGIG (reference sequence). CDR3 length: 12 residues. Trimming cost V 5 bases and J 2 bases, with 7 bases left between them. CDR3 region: CAWGGGNQPQHF. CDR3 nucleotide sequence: TGTGCCTGGGGGGGCGGCAATCAGCCCCAGCATTTT.

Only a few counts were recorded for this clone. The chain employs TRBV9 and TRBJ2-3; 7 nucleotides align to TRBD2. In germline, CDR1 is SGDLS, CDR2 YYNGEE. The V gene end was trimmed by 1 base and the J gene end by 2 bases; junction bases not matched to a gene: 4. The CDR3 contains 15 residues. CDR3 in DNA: TGTGCCAGCAGCGTATTCAGCGGGAACACAGATACGCAGTATTTT. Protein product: CASSVFSGNTDTQYF. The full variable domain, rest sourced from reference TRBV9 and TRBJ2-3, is DSGVTQTPKHLITATGQRVTLRCSPRSGDLSVYWYQQSLDQGLQFLIQYYNGEERAKGNILERFSAQQFPDLHSELNLSSLELGDSALYFCASSVFSGNTDTQYFGPGTRLTVL.

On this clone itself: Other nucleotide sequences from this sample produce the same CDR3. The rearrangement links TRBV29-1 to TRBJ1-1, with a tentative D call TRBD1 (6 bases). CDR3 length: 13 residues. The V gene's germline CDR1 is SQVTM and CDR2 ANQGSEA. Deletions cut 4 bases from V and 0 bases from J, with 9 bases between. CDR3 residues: CSVAGQLNTEAFF. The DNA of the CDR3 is TGCAGCGTTGCTGGACAGCTGAACACTGAAGCTTTCTTT. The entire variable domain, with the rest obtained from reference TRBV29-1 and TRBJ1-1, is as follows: SAVISQKPSRDICQRGTSLTIQCQVDSQVTMMFWYRQQPGQSLTLIATANQGSEATYESGFVIDKFPISRPNLTFSTLTVSNMSPEDSSIYLCSVAGQLNTEAFFGQGTRLTVV.

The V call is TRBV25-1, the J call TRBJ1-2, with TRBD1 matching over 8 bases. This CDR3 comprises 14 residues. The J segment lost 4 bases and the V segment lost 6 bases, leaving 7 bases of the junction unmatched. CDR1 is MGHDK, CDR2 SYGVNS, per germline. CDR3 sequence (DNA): TGTGCCAGCAGGCAGGGGGCGGTGCCCTATGGCTACACCTTC. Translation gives CASRQGAVPYGYTF.

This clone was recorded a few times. The CDR3 protein is CASSLWGGNTEAFF. CDR3 nucleotides: TGTGCCAGCAGCTTATGGGGGGGGAACACTGAAGCTTTCTTT. The chain uses TRBV7-2 and TRBJ1-1, with D perhaps TRBD1 (5 bases). The V and J ends lost 2 bases and 1 base respectively, with 8 bases between them. This CDR3 is built from 14 residues. Germline V lookup: CDR1 SGHTA, CDR2 FQGNSA.

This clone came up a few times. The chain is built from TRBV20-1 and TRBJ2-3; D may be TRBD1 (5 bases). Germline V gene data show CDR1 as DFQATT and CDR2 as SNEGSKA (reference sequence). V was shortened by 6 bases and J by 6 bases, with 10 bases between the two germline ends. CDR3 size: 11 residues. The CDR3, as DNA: TGCAGTGCCCTCAGGGTTGATACGCAGTATTTT. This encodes CSALRVDTQYF.

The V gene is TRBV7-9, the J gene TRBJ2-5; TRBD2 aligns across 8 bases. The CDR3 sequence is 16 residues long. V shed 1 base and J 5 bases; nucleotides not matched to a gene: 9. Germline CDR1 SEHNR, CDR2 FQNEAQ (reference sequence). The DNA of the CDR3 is TGTGCCAGCAGCTTAGAGCAAGCGGGGGCCGGGGAGACCCAGTACTTC. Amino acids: CASSLEQAGAGETQYF.

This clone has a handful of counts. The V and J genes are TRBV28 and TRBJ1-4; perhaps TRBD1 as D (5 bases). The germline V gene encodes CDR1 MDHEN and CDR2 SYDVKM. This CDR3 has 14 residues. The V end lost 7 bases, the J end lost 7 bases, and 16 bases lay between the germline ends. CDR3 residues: CASTLQGNGEKLFF. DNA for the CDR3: TGTGCCAGCACCCTCCAGGGAAACGGTGAAAAACTGTTTTTT.

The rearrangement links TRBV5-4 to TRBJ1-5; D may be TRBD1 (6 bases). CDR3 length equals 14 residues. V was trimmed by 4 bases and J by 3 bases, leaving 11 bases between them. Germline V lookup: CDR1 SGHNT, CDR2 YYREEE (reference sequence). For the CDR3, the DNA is TGTGCCAGCAGCATCGACAGGAACAATCAGCCCCAGCATTTT. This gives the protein CASSIDRNNQPQHF.

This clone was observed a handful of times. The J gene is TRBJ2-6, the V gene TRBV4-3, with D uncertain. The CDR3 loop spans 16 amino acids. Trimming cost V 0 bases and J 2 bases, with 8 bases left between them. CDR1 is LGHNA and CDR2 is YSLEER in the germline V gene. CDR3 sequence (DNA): TGCGCCAGCAGCCAAGATCCGACTGCTGGGGCCAACGTCCTGACTTTC. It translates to CASSQDPTAGANVLTF.

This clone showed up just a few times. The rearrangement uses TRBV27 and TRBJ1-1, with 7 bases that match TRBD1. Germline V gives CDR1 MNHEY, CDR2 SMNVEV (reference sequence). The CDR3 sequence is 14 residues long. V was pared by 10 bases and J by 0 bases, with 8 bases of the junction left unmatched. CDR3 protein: CATQGGRVNTEAFF. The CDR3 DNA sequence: TGTGCCACCCAGGGGGGAAGAGTGAACACTGAAGCTTTCTTT.

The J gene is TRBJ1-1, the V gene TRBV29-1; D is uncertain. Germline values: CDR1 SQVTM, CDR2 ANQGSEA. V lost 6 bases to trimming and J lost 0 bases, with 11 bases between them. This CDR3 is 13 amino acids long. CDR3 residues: CSVVRIMNTEAFF. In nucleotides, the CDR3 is TGCAGCGTGGTCAGGATTATGAACACTGAAGCTTTCTTT.

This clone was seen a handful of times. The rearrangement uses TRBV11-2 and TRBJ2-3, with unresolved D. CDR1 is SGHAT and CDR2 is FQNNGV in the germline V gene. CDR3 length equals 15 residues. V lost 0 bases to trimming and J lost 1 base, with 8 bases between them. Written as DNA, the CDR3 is TGTGCCAGCAGCTTAGAGGGCTCGCGCACAGATACGCAGTATTTT. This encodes CASSLEGSRTDTQYF.

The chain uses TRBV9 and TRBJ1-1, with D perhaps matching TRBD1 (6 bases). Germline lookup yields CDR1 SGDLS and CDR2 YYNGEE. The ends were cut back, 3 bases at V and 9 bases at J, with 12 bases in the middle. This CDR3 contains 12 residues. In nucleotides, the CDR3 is TGTGCCAGCAGCGGAGGGGGACACCAAGCTTTCTTT. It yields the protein CASSGGGHQAFF.

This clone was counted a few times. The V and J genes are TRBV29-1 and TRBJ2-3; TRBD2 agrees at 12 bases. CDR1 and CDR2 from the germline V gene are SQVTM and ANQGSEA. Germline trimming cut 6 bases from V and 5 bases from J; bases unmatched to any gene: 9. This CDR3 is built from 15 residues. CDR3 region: CSVPSSGGARDTQYF. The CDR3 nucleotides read TGCAGCGTCCCCTCTAGCGGGGGGGCGAGAGATACGCAGTATTTT.